The 27 T cell receptor beta chains below all came from one sample that was sequenced in a study of cytomegalovirus exposure and HLA in healthy donors. The PCR was carried out with 60 Vbeta primers and 13 Jbeta primers. Clones were sequenced by immunoSEQ multiplex PCR, and TCRdb holds only the in-frame ones, with some missing. The sample records hundreds of thousands of clones, 82% being singletons. Sequenced sample: PBMCs. All receptors derive from a man between 40 and 49 years old in good health and CMV-seropositive.

The genes are TRBV6-5 and TRBJ1-6; TRBD1 is a possible D gene (6 bases). This CDR3 has 14 residues. Germline loops: CDR1 MNHEY, CDR2 SVGAGI. CDR3 amino acids: CASRLGAYDSPLHF. The CDR3 DNA follows: TGTGCAAGCCGCCTGGGGGCATATGATTCACCCCTCCACTTT.

The chain uses TRBV5-4 and TRBJ2-1; the D gene is possibly TRBD2 (6 bases). Trimming cost V 4 bases and J 7 bases, with 9 bases left between them. The CDR3 has 12 residues. Germline lookup yields CDR1 SGHNT and CDR2 YYREEE (reference sequence). CDR3 amino acids: CASSQGRNEQFF. CDR3 bases: TGTGCCAGCAGCCAAGGGAGGAATGAGCAGTTCTTC.

This chain connects TRBV9 to TRBJ2-1; 10 nucleotides line up with TRBD2. CDR3 length equals 16 residues. With 0 bases clipped from V and 8 bases from J, the junction kept 8 bases outside the gene matches. Germline lookup yields CDR1 SGDLS and CDR2 YYNGEE. The CDR3, as DNA: TGTGCCAGCAGCGTAGTCCCAGCGGGAGGGCCCGATGAGCAGTTCTTC. Its protein is CASSVVPAGGPDEQFF. Together with reference TRBV9 and TRBJ2-1, the CDR3 gives the full variable domain: DSGVTQTPKHLITATGQRVTLRCSPRSGDLSVYWYQQSLDQGLQFLIQYYNGEERAKGNILERFSAQQFPDLHSELNLSSLELGDSALYFCASSVVPAGGPDEQFFGPGTRLTVL.

The chain recombines TRBV12-5 with TRBJ1-5; 10 bases are shared with TRBD1. The V gene's germline CDR1 is LGHNT and CDR2 FRNRAP. The CDR3 runs 14 residues. V shed 6 bases and J 4 bases; nucleotides not matched to a gene: 3. The CDR3: CASGPDRGNQPQHF. The CDR3, as DNA: TGTGCTAGTGGCCCGGACAGGGGGAATCAGCCCCAGCATTTT.

V usage is TRBV23-1 and J usage is TRBJ1-5, with 7 bases identical to TRBD1. TRBV23-1 is reported as an ORF; its role is uncertain. The CDR3 loop spans 16 amino acids. J gave up 0 bases and V 3 bases, and 5 bases lay outside the gene matches. The CDR3 bases are TGCGCCAGCAGTCAGGACAGGCCCTTTAGCAATCAGCCCCAGCATTTT. It specifies CASSQDRPFSNQPQHF.

This clone occurred once. This chain uses TRBV13 with TRBJ2-1; 7 nucleotides align to TRBD2. Germline loops: CDR1 PRHDT, CDR2 FYEKMQ (reference sequence). This CDR3 is 14 amino acids long. V lost 0 bases, J lost 9 bases, and 5 bases stayed unmatched. Here the CDR3 DNA reads TGTGCCAGCAGCTTAGGCGGGAGGTACGGTGAGCAGTTCTTC. Its protein product is CASSLGGRYGEQFF.

The chain employs TRBV19 and TRBJ1-4; D call uncertain. Per germline, CDR1 LNHDA and CDR2 SQIVND (reference sequence). This CDR3 is 13 amino acids long. V was pared by 10 bases and J by 0 bases, with 9 bases between. The DNA of the CDR3 is TGTGCCACCACAGCTGCAACTAATGAAAAACTGTTTTTT. Encoded protein: CATTAATNEKLFF. Full variable domain (remainder filled in from reference TRBV19 and TRBJ1-4): DGGITQSPKYLFRKEGQNVTLSCEQNLNHDAMYWYRQDPGQGLRLIYYSQIVNDFQKGDIAEGYSVSREKKESFPLTVTSAQKNPTAFYLCATTAATNEKLFFGSGTQLSVL.

V gene TRBV9 combines with J gene TRBJ1-5, with D perhaps TRBD1 (5 bases). V lost 0 bases and J 1 base, leaving 8 bases between the germline ends. CDR3 length: 15 amino acids. The V gene's germline CDR1 is SGDLS and CDR2 YYNGEE. Written as DNA, the CDR3 is TGTGCCAGCAGCGTAGCAGGGTTCAGCAATCAGCCCCAGCATTTT. It encodes CASSVAGFSNQPQHF.

The chain joins TRBV9 to TRBJ2-7; 11 bases fit TRBD2. The CDR3 length is 17 residues. CDR1 is SGDLS, CDR2 YYNGEE, per germline. J gave up 3 bases and V 2 bases, and 10 bases lay outside the gene matches. The CDR3 reads CASSVEGLAETNYEQYV. DNA of the CDR3: TGTGCCAGCAGCGTGGAGGGACTAGCGGAGACCAACTACGAGCAGTACGTC.

The chain couples TRBV4-1 to TRBJ2-7; a weak D match, TRBD2 (5 bases). The CDR3 is 14 amino acids. Germline values: CDR1 MGHRA, CDR2 YSYEKL. Trimming shortened V by 1 base and J by 2 bases, and 9 bases separated the two germline ends. For the CDR3, the DNA is TGCGCCAGCAGCCAAGGTCTGGGAGCCTACGAGCAGTACTTC. Its translation is CASSQGLGAYEQYF.

This clone was counted a few times. The rearrangement links TRBV20-1 to TRBJ1-1; D perhaps matches TRBD1 (6 bases). Trimming removed 6 bases from V and 14 bases from J, with 19 bases in between. Per the germline V gene, CDR1 is DFQATT and CDR2 is SNEGSKA (reference sequence). The CDR3 has 11 amino acids. The CDR3 here is CSAVRGTRVFF. The CDR3 region has the DNA TGCAGTGCCGTGCGGGGGACAAGGGTCTTCTTT.

The table lists this clone with a few counts. The CDR3, as DNA: TGTGCCAGCAGTGACCCGTCAACAGGGAGGGGGACTGAAGCTTTCTTT. It specifies CASSDPSTGRGTEAFF. The gene calls are TRBV25-1 and TRBJ1-1; a possible D gene is TRBD1 (6 bases). The V end lost 3 bases, the J end lost 5 bases, and 19 bases lay between the germline ends. CDR3 length equals 16 residues. In germline, CDR1 is MGHDK, CDR2 SYGVNS.

This clone was counted a few times. The chain links TRBV30 to TRBJ2-1, with TRBD1 matching 8 bases. The trim removed 2 bases at V and 13 bases at J, leaving 10 bases unmatched. CDR1 and CDR2 from the germline V gene are GTSNPN and SVGIG (reference sequence). This CDR3 is built from 13 residues. The CDR3 DNA follows: TGTGCCTGGAGTTACGGGACAGGACAAGAACAGTTCTTC. Translation gives CAWSYGTGQEQFF.

V usage is TRBV5-1 and J usage is TRBJ1-2; D is unclear. CDR1 is SGHRS and CDR2 is YFSETQ in the germline V gene. V was pared by 3 bases and J by 4 bases, with 10 bases between. The CDR3 length is 13 residues. This chain's CDR3 is CASSWLAGYGYTF. The CDR3 DNA reads as TGCGCCAGCAGCTGGTTGGCAGGCTATGGCTACACCTTC. The variable domain in full, with the rest retrieved from reference TRBV5-1 and TRBJ1-2, is KAGVTQTPRYLIKTRGQQVTLSCSPISGHRSVSWYQQTPGQGLQFLFEYFSETQRNKGNFPGRFSGRQFSNSRSEMNVSTLELGDSALYLCASSWLAGYGYTFGSGTRLTVV.

V gene TRBV19 combines with J gene TRBJ2-2; 7 bases line up with TRBD2. With V trimmed by 5 bases and J by 7 bases, 10 bases remained unmatched. From germline, CDR1 is LNHDA and CDR2 SQIVND (reference sequence). This CDR3 region has 15 residues. DNA of the CDR3: TGTGCCAGTAGTCTCCGGTGGGGGGGAAGCGGGGAGCTGTTTTTT. Translating it yields CASSLRWGGSGELFF.

This CDR3 is CASSWTGGLTEAFF. CDR3 coding DNA: TGTGCCAGCAGTTGGACAGGGGGCCTCACTGAAGCTTTCTTT. The genes are TRBV6-5 and TRBJ1-1, with 11 nucleotides matching TRBD1. J gave up 4 bases and V 4 bases, and 2 bases lay outside the gene matches. The CDR3 spans 14 residues. CDR1 MNHEY and CDR2 SVGAGI come from the germline V gene.

The chain couples TRBV7-3 to TRBJ2-5; possibly TRBD1 for D (5 bases). CDR1 is SGHTA and CDR2 is FQGTGA in the germline V gene. V lost 6 bases and J 2 bases, leaving 13 bases between the germline ends. This CDR3 has 14 residues. The CDR3 DNA sequence: TGTGCCAGCAGTAGTGACAGAGATCAAGAGACCCAGTACTTC. Its translation: CASSSDRDQETQYF.

The V and J genes are TRBV7-9 and TRBJ2-5, with D maybe TRBD1 (6 bases). The CDR3 is 14 residues long. Germline CDR1 is SEHNR and CDR2 is FQNEAQ (reference sequence). The V gene lost 5 bases and the J gene lost 1 base, with 11 bases spanning the gap. The CDR3 DNA is TGTGCCAGCAGCCCACGGGACACCCAAGAGACCCAGTACTTC. Amino acid sequence: CASSPRDTQETQYF.

About this clone itself: The sample contains more than one DNA sequence encoding this CDR3. This sequence joins TRBV19 and TRBJ2-7; D might be TRBD2 (5 bases). Between the trimmed V and J ends, which lost 3 bases and 2 bases, there was a span of 11 bases. This CDR3 spans 14 amino acids. Germline CDR1 LNHDA, CDR2 SQIVND (reference sequence). The CDR3 region has the DNA TGTGCCAGTAGTATCGCGGGCGGCACCTACGAGCAGTACTTC. Protein sequence: CASSIAGGTYEQYF. Full variable domain (remainder filled in from reference TRBV19 and TRBJ2-7): DGGITQSPKYLFRKEGQNVTLSCEQNLNHDAMYWYRQDPGQGLRLIYYSQIVNDFQKGDIAEGYSVSREKKESFPLTVTSAQKNPTAFYLCASSIAGGTYEQYFGPGTRLTVT.

V and J are TRBV5-1 and TRBJ1-1, with a weak D call TRBD1 (5 bases). CDR1 and CDR2 (germline): SGHRS, YFSETQ. The V end was cut by 3 bases, the J end by 11 bases, with 17 bases between. The CDR3 sequence is 13 residues long. Written as DNA, the CDR3 is TGCGCCAGCAGCTCGGGAGGTCAGGGTGACGCTTTCTTT. It codes for CASSSGGQGDAFF.

The J gene is TRBJ1-2, the V gene TRBV29-1; D remains ambiguous. This CDR3 contains 12 residues. CDR1 and CDR2 (germline): SQVTM, ANQGSEA. The V and J ends lost 3 bases and 8 bases respectively, with 13 bases between them. The CDR3 DNA reads as TGCAGCGTTGAGTTTCCTACGAGGGGCTACACCTTC. Translating it yields CSVEFPTRGYTF.

The chain couples TRBV9 to TRBJ1-1; the D is unclear. The CDR3 covers 15 residues. Germline-derived CDR1 and CDR2 are SGDLS and YYNGEE. V was clipped by 0 bases and J by 0 bases, with 9 bases between them. Written as DNA, the CDR3 is TGTGCCAGCAGCGTAGGTAGCGGTGTGAACACTGAAGCTTTCTTT. Amino acids: CASSVGSGVNTEAFF.

Here the CDR3 DNA reads TGTGCCAGTAGTCCTTCCCTCGGGGAGCTGTTTTTT. Amino acids: CASSPSLGELFF. The rearrangement links TRBV19 to TRBJ2-2; no clear D. Trimming took off 5 bases at V and 7 bases at J, with 8 bases between the two ends. The CDR3 has 12 residues. The germline V gene encodes CDR1 LNHDA and CDR2 SQIVND (reference sequence).

As regards this clone: Other DNA sequences in the sample encode the same CDR3. This chain connects TRBV7-9 to TRBJ2-2; D perhaps matches TRBD2 (6 bases). Germline CDR1 and CDR2: SEHNR and FQNEAQ (reference sequence). CDR3 size: 13 residues. V was pared by 5 bases and J by 4 bases, with 8 bases between. The CDR3 is CASSPAGTGELFF. The CDR3 nucleotides read TGTGCCAGCAGCCCAGCGGGCACCGGGGAGCTGTTTTTT. Full variable domain (remainder filled in from reference TRBV7-9 and TRBJ2-2): DTGVSQNPRHKITKRGQNVTFRCDPISEHNRLYWYRQTLGQGPEFLTYFQNEAQLEKSRLLSDRFSAERPKGSFSTLEIQRTEQGDSAMYLCASSPAGTGELFFGEGSRLTVL.

This clone occurred once. The rearrangement links TRBV5-6 to TRBJ1-6; D remains unclear. The CDR3 is made up of 14 amino acids. The V and J ends lost 0 bases and 7 bases respectively, with 8 bases between them. Germline V CDR1 and CDR2: SGHDT, YYEEEE. CDR3 loop: CASSLASGNSPLHF. The CDR3 nucleotides are TGTGCCAGCAGCTTGGCGTCGGGAAATTCACCCCTCCACTTT.

This chain joins TRBV29-1 and TRBJ2-7; D possibly corresponds to TRBD1 (6 bases). Germline assignment: CDR1 SQVTM and CDR2 ANQGSEA. Deletions cut 4 bases from V and 5 bases from J, with 15 bases between. There are 13 residues in the CDR3. The CDR3 here is CSVVNRVDDEQYF. CDR3 DNA sequence: TGCAGCGTTGTTAACAGGGTCGACGACGAGCAGTACTTC.

The rearrangement joins TRBV4-2 to TRBJ1-5, with 9 bases fitting TRBD1. This CDR3 has 16 amino acids. Losses at the gene ends were 0 bases for V and 4 bases for J; bases not matched to a gene: 4. CDR1 is LGHNA and CDR2 is YNFKEQ in the germline V gene. CDR3 in DNA: TGTGCCAGCAGCCAAGAAGCAGGACAGGGGAATCAGCCCCAGCATTTT. Amino acid sequence: CASSQEAGQGNQPQHF.